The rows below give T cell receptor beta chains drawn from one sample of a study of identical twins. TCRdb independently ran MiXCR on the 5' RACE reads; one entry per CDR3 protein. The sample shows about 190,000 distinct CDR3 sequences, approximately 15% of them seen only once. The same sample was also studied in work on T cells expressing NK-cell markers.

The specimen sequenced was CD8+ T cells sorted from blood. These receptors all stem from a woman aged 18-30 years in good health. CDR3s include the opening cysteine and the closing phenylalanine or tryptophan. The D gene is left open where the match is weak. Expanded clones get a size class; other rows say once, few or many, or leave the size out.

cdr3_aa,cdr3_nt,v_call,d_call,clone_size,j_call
CASSTYQETQYF,TGTGCCAGCAGCACGTACCAAGAGACCCAGTACTTC,TRBV7-9,NA,NA,TRBJ2-5
CAITRLAGGTPPEQYF,TGTGCCATCACCCGACTAGCGGGAGGTACTCCCCCCGAGCAGTACTTC,TRBV10-3,TRBD2,few,TRBJ2-7
CASSPSRYEQYF,TGTGCCAGTTCCCCCTCGAGGTACGAGCAGTACTTC,TRBV6-5,NA,NA,TRBJ2-7
CASSVEAAINQPQHF,TGTGCCAGCAGCGTAGAAGCAGCGATAAATCAGCCCCAGCATTTT,TRBV9,NA,many,TRBJ1-5
CASSEQGTGVSHEQYF,TGCGCCAGCAGTGAGCAGGGGACAGGGGTTTCCCACGAGCAGTACTTC,TRBV10-1,TRBD1,few,TRBJ2-7
CASTFPLDDEETQYF,TGTGCCAGCACCTTCCCTCTAGACGACGAAGAGACCCAGTACTTC,TRBV6-1,NA,few,TRBJ2-5
CAFPGGVGEQYF,TGTGCCTTCCCCGGGGGCGTGGGTGAGCAGTACTTC,TRBV12-3/TRBV12-4,NA,few,TRBJ2-7
CASSRGLAGDGETQYF,TGTGCCAGCAGCAGGGGACTAGCGGGAGATGGGGAGACCCAGTACTTC,TRBV7-9,TRBD2,few,TRBJ2-5
CASSQLNGGPVHNEQFF,TGTGCCAGCAGCCAATTAAACGGGGGGCCGGTCCACAATGAGCAGTTCTTC,TRBV7-6,NA,NA,TRBJ2-1
CASSSGGGDYGYTF,TGTGCCAGCAGTTCAGGGGGCGGCGACTATGGCTACACCTTC,TRBV6-5,TRBD1,few,TRBJ1-2
CASSPEPTGIDTQYF,TGTGCCAGCAGTCCAGAGCCGACTGGGATAGATACGCAGTATTTT,TRBV6-2/TRBV6-3,NA,medium-sized,TRBJ2-3
CSARVVNEQFF,TGCAGTGCTAGAGTCGTCAATGAGCAGTTCTTC,TRBV20-1,NA,NA,TRBJ2-1
CASSLRLAANEQFF,TGTGCCAGCAGCTTAAGACTAGCGGCGAATGAGCAGTTCTTC,TRBV7-6,TRBD2,NA,TRBJ2-1
CASSSVSGSLDTQYF,TGCGCCAGCAGCTCCGTGAGCGGGAGTTTGGATACGCAGTATTTT,TRBV5-1,TRBD2,few,TRBJ2-3
CASKEGEGETQYF,TGTGCCTCCAAGGAAGGGGAGGGAGAGACCCAGTACTTC,TRBV10-3,TRBD2,few,TRBJ2-5
CASSPGQGMGEQYF,TGCGCCAGCAGCCCCGGACAGGGAATGGGAGAGCAGTACTTC,TRBV4-1,TRBD1,few,TRBJ2-7
CSARDRYQETQYF,TGCAGTGCCCGCGACAGGTACCAAGAGACCCAGTACTTC,TRBV20-1,NA,NA,TRBJ2-5
CASSQDPGGEVDEQFF,TGCGCCAGCAGCCAAGATCCGGGGGGAGAAGTCGATGAGCAGTTCTTC,TRBV4-1,TRBD2,NA,TRBJ2-1
CSARDRALYEQYF,TGCAGTGCTAGAGATCGGGCACTTTACGAGCAGTACTTC,TRBV20-1,NA,few,TRBJ2-7
CASSLAPLEGYTF,TGTGCCAGCAGCTTGGCTCCTCTAGAAGGCTACACCTTC,TRBV5-6,NA,NA,TRBJ1-2
CASSLPGQYNEQFF,TGTGCCAGCAGCCTACCGGGACAGTACAATGAGCAGTTCTTC,TRBV5-4,TRBD1,few,TRBJ2-1
CASSYEQGSLRTGYTF,TGTGCCAGCAGTTACGAACAGGGGAGCCTCCGGACTGGCTACACCTTC,TRBV6-5,TRBD1,many,TRBJ1-2
CASSYSSGRSQETQYF,TGTGCCAGCAGTTATTCTAGCGGGAGGTCCCAAGAGACCCAGTACTTC,TRBV6-2/TRBV6-3,TRBD2,NA,TRBJ2-5
CASSLARSGDTGELFF,TGTGCCAGCAGCTTAGCGCGGTCAGGGGACACCGGGGAGCTGTTTTTT,TRBV7-9,NA,few,TRBJ2-2
CASARLGGDEQYF,TGTGCCAGCGCGCGCCTAGGGGGCGACGAGCAGTACTTC,TRBV27,TRBD1,NA,TRBJ2-7
CASSEYVAGANVLTF,TGTGCCAGCAGTGAATATGTTGCCGGGGCCAACGTCCTGACTTTC,TRBV6-1,NA,NA,TRBJ2-6
CASSYPVSGPDNEQFF,TGTGCCAGCAGTTACCCCGTTAGCGGGCCCGACAATGAGCAGTTCTTC,TRBV6-5,TRBD2,NA,TRBJ2-1
CASSAGTGEGYTF,TGTGCCAGCAGTGCCGGGACGGGCGAGGGCTACACCTTC,TRBV9,NA,NA,TRBJ1-2
CASTSRVAGDYNEQFF,TGTGCCAGCACCTCCCGGGTAGCGGGGGACTACAATGAGCAGTTCTTC,TRBV12-3/TRBV12-4,TRBD2,few,TRBJ2-1
CSARDSYTGQAFFTF,TGCAGTGCTAGAGACAGTTATACGGGACAGGCCTTTTTCACCTTC,TRBV20-1,TRBD1,NA,TRBJ1-2
CASSDTGLAGANVLTF,TGTGCCAGCAGTGATACAGGCTTAGCTGGGGCCAACGTCCTGACTTTC,TRBV6-4,NA,many,TRBJ2-6
CAISELVAGVYEQYF,TGTGCCATCAGTGAATTAGTAGCGGGAGTTTACGAGCAGTACTTC,TRBV10-3,TRBD2,few,TRBJ2-7
CASSFRLGNEQFF,TGTGCCAGCAGTTTCCGACTAGGCAATGAGCAGTTCTTC,TRBV27,NA,once,TRBJ2-1
CSVEGGWGSSYNEQFF,TGCAGCGTTGAGGGGGGATGGGGGAGCTCCTACAATGAGCAGTTCTTC,TRBV29-1,NA,NA,TRBJ2-1
CASSFEGRVGQPQHF,TGTGCCAGCAGTTTTGAGGGCAGGGTGGGACAGCCCCAGCATTTT,TRBV28,NA,NA,TRBJ1-5
CAWSMPDTQYF,TGTGCCTGGAGTATGCCCGATACGCAGTATTTT,TRBV30,NA,few,TRBJ2-3
CASSTQGGPNYGYTF,TGTGCCAGCAGTACCCAGGGGGGACCTAACTATGGCTACACCTTC,TRBV6-1,TRBD1,NA,TRBJ1-2
CASSFQGGRTEAFF,TGTGCCAGCAGCTTTCAAGGGGGAAGAACTGAAGCTTTCTTT,TRBV5-6,NA,few,TRBJ1-1
CASSVSGRDGYTF,TGTGCCAGCAGCGTATCGGGTCGGGATGGCTACACCTTC,TRBV9,NA,NA,TRBJ1-2
CSARGQTSDTQYF,TGCAGTGCTAGAGGCCAGACATCAGATACGCAGTATTTT,TRBV20-1,NA,NA,TRBJ2-3
CASSLTRGQTEAFF,TGTGCCAGCAGTTTAACCAGGGGCCAAACTGAAGCTTTCTTT,TRBV12-3/TRBV12-4,NA,NA,TRBJ1-1
CASSLYGTGDEEQYF,TGCGCCAGCAGCTTGTATGGGACAGGGGATGAGGAGCAGTACTTC,TRBV5-1,TRBD1,many,TRBJ2-7
CASSLSSGRLENEQFF,TGTGCCAGTAGTTTGTCTAGCGGGAGACTGGAGAATGAGCAGTTCTTC,TRBV19,TRBD2,NA,TRBJ2-1
CASSFGASGRNEQFF,TGTGCCAGCAGTTTTGGGGCTAGCGGGCGGAATGAGCAGTTCTTC,TRBV12-3/TRBV12-4,TRBD2,NA,TRBJ2-1
CASSLEMPNSFYEQYF,TGTGCCAGCAGCTTGGAGATGCCGAACTCTTTCTACGAGCAGTACTTC,TRBV5-5,NA,NA,TRBJ2-7
CAISESGGSRAYNEQFF,TGTGCCATCAGTGAGTCCGGCGGGAGTCGGGCCTACAATGAGCAGTTCTTC,TRBV10-3,TRBD2,many,TRBJ2-1
CASSLAPAANTGELFF,TGTGCCAGCAGCTTAGCGCCAGCTGCCAACACCGGGGAGCTGTTTTTT,TRBV7-9,NA,few,TRBJ2-2
CASSYYAGQQETQYF,TGTGCCAGCAGTTATTACGCGGGACAACAAGAGACCCAGTACTTC,TRBV6-5,NA,NA,TRBJ2-5
CASSSQGDSYEQYF,TGTGCCAGCAGCTCCCAAGGGGATTCCTACGAGCAGTACTTC,TRBV11-2,NA,few,TRBJ2-7
CASSPGVRGAGEAFF,TGTGCCAGCAGCCCAGGGGTTCGGGGGGCAGGTGAAGCTTTCTTT,TRBV9,NA,few,TRBJ1-1